This T cell receptor (beta chain) is from a study of blood T cell repertoires in COVID-19. Study information: Sources were T cells, B-cell-depleted T cells, or PBMCs; the material itself was cDNA or gDNA.

This study enrolled people aged roughly 18 to 90 from about two dozen US geographic areas. This CDR3 has 13 residues. Trimming pared 5 bases from V and 4 bases from J, leaving 12 bases between. CDR1 and CDR2 (germline): GTSNPN, SVGIG (reference sequence). Per the original methods: How many nucleated cells were present was estimated from reference gene primer amplification. Sequencing was performed with immunoSEQ multiplex PCR; in TCRdb, only in-frame clones are kept and a portion is missing. Clonal size and the V and J genes are those of that table, whereas D and trimming came from the DNA. The data hold roughly 200,000 clones, with 87% observed a single time.

Sample: PBMCs or T cells enriched from blood (not recorded which). The TCR sequence derives from a man younger than 35 with acute COVID-19. The chain recombines TRBV30 with TRBJ1-3; D is possibly TRBD1 (5 bases). In DNA, the CDR3 is TGTGCCTGGGCCCCTTCAGGGGGAAACACCATATATTTT. Its translation: CAWAPSGGNTIYF.